These 21 T cell receptor beta chains came from one sample sequenced in a study of blood T cell repertoires in COVID-19. TCRdb keeps only in-frame clones here, not all; method: immunoSEQ multiplex PCR. The table shows 150,000 to 200,000 clones, with approximately 83% occurring only once. Sequencing used peripheral blood. The receptors derive from a human donor with acute or convalescent COVID-19. The donor label of this sample is uncertain.

The V and J genes are TRBV2 and TRBJ1-1, with a tentative D call TRBD1 (5 bases). Trimming cost V 6 bases and J 8 bases, with 16 bases left between them. Germline-derived CDR1 and CDR2 are SNHLY and FYNNEI. The CDR3 spans 13 residues. The CDR3 nucleotides are TGTGCCAGCAGCACCTCAGGGTTTGTGGAAGCTTTCTTT. Protein: CASSTSGFVEAFF. Looking up the rest from reference TRBV2 and TRBJ1-1 gives the full variable domain: EPEVTQTPSHQVTQMGQEVILRCVPISNHLYFYWYRQILGQKVEFLVSFYNNEISEKSEIFDDQFSVERPDGSNFTLKIRSTKLEDSAMYFCASSTSGFVEAFFGQGTRLTVV.

The V call is TRBV5-1, the J call TRBJ2-7, with 8 bases identical to TRBD2. The CDR3 totals 14 residues. The germline CDR1 and CDR2 sequences are SGHRS and YFSETQ. The junction had 3 bases not matched to a gene; V was cut back by 4 bases and J by 0 bases. The CDR3 nucleotides read TGCGCCAGCAGCACAACTAGCGGCTCCTACGAGCAGTACTTC. It specifies CASSTTSGSYEQYF. Full variable domain (remainder filled in from reference TRBV5-1 and TRBJ2-7): KAGVTQTPRYLIKTRGQQVTLSCSPISGHRSVSWYQQTPGQGLQFLFEYFSETQRNKGNFPGRFSGRQFSNSRSEMNVSTLELGDSALYLCASSTTSGSYEQYFGPGTRLTVT.

The rearrangement uses TRBV5-6 and TRBJ2-1, with 16 positions matching TRBD2. CDR1 is SGHDT and CDR2 is YYEEEE in the germline V gene. With 10 bases clipped from V and 9 bases from J, the junction kept 22 bases outside the gene matches. The CDR3 consists of 19 residues. The CDR3 here is CACRFGTSGGAQVFGEQFF. The CDR3 coding sequence is TGTGCCTGCCGTTTCGGGACTAGCGGGGGGGCCCAGGTTTTTGGTGAGCAGTTCTTC. The full variable domain, rest sourced from reference TRBV5-6 and TRBJ2-1, is DAGVTQSPTHLIKTRGQQVTLRCSPKSGHDTVSWYQQALGQGPQFIFQYYEEEERQRGNFPDRFSGHQFPNYSSELNVNALLLGDSALYLCACRFGTSGGAQVFGEQFFGPGTRLTVL.

This sequence joins TRBV9 and TRBJ2-7; 7 bases fit TRBD1. The germline V gene has CDR1 SGDLS and CDR2 YYNGEE. The V gene end was trimmed by 4 bases and the J gene end by 4 bases; junction bases not matched to a gene: 11. This CDR3 has 15 amino acids. DNA for the CDR3: TGTGCCAGCAGCCCCGCAGACAGGGTCGGTTACGAGCAGTACTTC. It encodes CASSPADRVGYEQYF.

This rearrangement joins TRBV19 to TRBJ1-2, with D possibly matching TRBD1 (6 bases). Trimming took off 6 bases at V and 8 bases at J, with 28 bases between the two ends. The CDR3 contains 17 residues. The germline CDR1 and CDR2 sequences are LNHDA and SQIVND (reference sequence). CDR3 coding DNA: TGTGCCAGTAGCCCTATATGGGGGACACGGGATCTGGGAGGCTACACCTTC. This encodes CASSPIWGTRDLGGYTF. Full variable domain (rest looked up from reference TRBV19 and TRBJ1-2): DGGITQSPKYLFRKEGQNVTLSCEQNLNHDAMYWYRQDPGQGLRLIYYSQIVNDFQKGDIAEGYSVSREKKESFPLTVTSAQKNPTAFYLCASSPIWGTRDLGGYTFGSGTRLTVV.

This chain links TRBV6-5 with TRBJ2-7; a weak D match, TRBD2 (5 bases). Germline V lookup: CDR1 MNHEY, CDR2 SVGAGI. With 8 bases removed from V and 0 bases from J, the gap between germline ends came to 14 bases. CDR3 length equals 14 residues. CDR3 protein: CASSPSSGSYEQYF. The CDR3 bases are TGTGCCAGCTCCCCGAGCAGCGGCTCCTACGAGCAGTACTTC.

The chain's CDR3 is CASSTQRTSSSEQYF. The CDR3 nucleotides are TGTGCCAGCAGCACACAACGGACTAGCTCATCCGAGCAGTACTTC. The chain recombines TRBV5-4 with TRBJ2-7, with TRBD2 matching over 8 bases. Per germline, CDR1 SGHNT and CDR2 YYREEE (reference sequence). The CDR3 sequence is 15 residues long. With V trimmed by 4 bases and J by 6 bases, 12 bases remained unmatched.

The rearrangement joins TRBV15 to TRBJ2-7, with D possibly matching TRBD1 (5 bases). Germline V gene sequence: CDR1 LNHNV, CDR2 YYDKDF (reference sequence). The CDR3 sequence is 16 residues long. With 4 bases removed from V and 4 bases from J, the gap between germline ends came to 20 bases. CDR3 nucleotides: TGTGCCACCAGCAAGGACAAGGGCGAGGCCCTGTACGAGCAGTACTTC. It translates to CATSKDKGEALYEQYF. The full variable domain, completed using reference TRBV15 and TRBJ2-7, is DAMVIQNPRYQVTQFGKPVTLSCSQTLNHNVMYWYQQKSSQAPKLLFHYYDKDFNNEADTPDNFQSRRPNTSFCFLDIRSPGLGDTAMYLCATSKDKGEALYEQYFGPGTRLTVT.

On this clone: Other DNA sequences in the same sample also yield this CDR3. The chain couples TRBV29-1 to TRBJ1-2; D may be TRBD1 (5 bases). This CDR3 is built from 12 residues. V lost 6 bases and J 1 base, leaving 9 bases between the germline ends. Germline CDR1 reads SQVTM; CDR2 reads ANQGSEA. The CDR3, as DNA: TGCAGCGTAAGCGGGGGTAACTATGGCTACACCTTC. This translates into CSVSGGNYGYTF.

The chain combines TRBV2 with TRBJ2-4; maybe TRBD2 (6 bases). This CDR3 is 15 amino acids long. CDR1 and CDR2 (germline): SNHLY, FYNNEI. V dropped 2 bases and J dropped 4 bases, with 12 bases sitting between them. The CDR3 loop is CASSENGGVKNIQYF. The DNA of the CDR3 is TGTGCCAGCAGTGAAAATGGAGGGGTTAAAAACATTCAGTACTTC.

The chain has TRBV5-4 and TRBJ2-1; weak D call: TRBD2 (7 bases). Germline CDR1 SGHNT, CDR2 YYREEE (reference sequence). V lost 3 bases and J 9 bases, leaving 22 bases between the germline ends. This CDR3 region has 16 residues. CDR3: CASSSPVDPRGGEQFF. The CDR3 coding sequence is TGTGCCAGCAGCTCACCGGTTGACCCAAGGGGGGGTGAGCAGTTCTTC.

Of note for this clone: Other DNA sequences in this specimen translate into the identical CDR3. The CDR3, as DNA: TGTGCCAGCAGACAGGGGGCGAGGCAGCCCCAGCATTTT. As protein: CASRQGARQPQHF. The J gene is TRBJ1-5, the V gene TRBV6-5; TRBD1 matches 9 bases. Germline V CDR1 and CDR2: MNHEY, SVGAGI. V lost 6 bases, J lost 7 bases, and 4 bases stayed unmatched. The CDR3 is 13 residues long.

This clone occurred a few times. The V and J genes are TRBV19 and TRBJ2-2; D is undetermined. CDR3 length: 14 residues. V lost 6 bases to trimming and J lost 4 bases, with 12 bases between them. CDR1 LNHDA and CDR2 SQIVND come from the germline V gene (reference sequence). DNA for the CDR3: TGTGCCAGTAGACTAATCACACTCACCGGGGAGCTGTTTTTT. Residues: CASRLITLTGELFF.

This chain connects TRBV7-9 to TRBJ2-3; D is unresolved. Germline assignment: CDR1 SEHNR and CDR2 FQNEAQ (reference sequence). This CDR3 is 14 amino acids long. V was shortened by 4 bases and J by 0 bases, with 8 bases between the two germline ends. DNA for the CDR3: TGTGCCAGCAGCTCCTCGGGTAGCACAGATACGCAGTATTTT. Its translation is CASSSSGSTDTQYF.

V is TRBV6-1 and J is TRBJ2-5; D might be TRBD1 (5 bases). This CDR3 has 13 amino acids. Germline V gives CDR1 MNHNS, CDR2 SASEGT. The V and J ends lost 7 bases and 7 bases respectively, with 16 bases between them. DNA for the CDR3: TGTGCCAGCACCCCAACCGGACAAACGACCCAGTACTTC. This translates into CASTPTGQTTQYF.

The CDR3 bases are TGTGCCAGCAGTCGGGCGGGCCTCGAGGGAGAGTATGGCTACACCTTC. Protein sequence: CASSRAGLEGEYGYTF. J is TRBJ1-2 and V is TRBV27; unclear D gene. With 5 bases removed from V and 5 bases from J, the gap between germline ends came to 21 bases. In germline, CDR1 is MNHEY, CDR2 SMNVEV (reference sequence). The CDR3 extends over 16 amino acids.

J is TRBJ2-5 and V is TRBV5-1, with D unresolved. Germline values: CDR1 SGHRS, CDR2 YFSETQ. This CDR3 has 14 residues. Trimming removed 0 bases from V and 5 bases from J, with 11 bases in between. Written as DNA, the CDR3 is TGCGCCAGCAGCTTGGACGGTCGTCGGGAGACCCAGTACTTC. The encoded protein is CASSLDGRRETQYF.

The chain combines TRBV6-5 with TRBJ2-1; TRBD2 agrees at 8 bases. The V segment lost 9 bases and the J segment 3 bases; nucleotides outside the gene matches: 10. Germline V gene data show CDR1 as MNHEY and CDR2 as SVGAGI. This CDR3 contains 15 residues. For the CDR3, the DNA is TGTGCCAGTGGGGTTGATGGGACTAGCTACAATGAGCAGTTCTTC. This sequence encodes CASGVDGTSYNEQFF.

CDR3 sequence reads: CASSFGGASTDTQYF. Written as DNA, the CDR3 is TGCGCCAGCAGCTTCGGCGGAGCTAGCACAGATACGCAGTATTTT. This chain connects TRBV5-1 to TRBJ2-3; D gene unclear. Germline V gene lookup returns CDR1 SGHRS and CDR2 YFSETQ. The CDR3 loop spans 15 amino acids. Deletions cut 2 bases from V and 0 bases from J, with 10 bases between.

V and J are TRBV7-2 and TRBJ2-7; D is undetermined. The CDR3 has 14 amino acids. The germline CDR1 and CDR2 sequences are SGHTA and FQGNSA. Trimming pared 1 base from V and 3 bases from J, leaving 10 bases between. The CDR3 bases are TGTGCCAGCAGCTTAGACAGAATCGTCTACGAGCAGTACTTC. Translating it yields CASSLDRIVYEQYF.

CDR3 sequence: CASSLASGSVTDTQYF. CDR3 bases: TGTGCCAGCAGCTTAGCGTCAGGGTCAGTCACAGATACGCAGTATTTT. V is TRBV7-8 and J is TRBJ2-3; D perhaps matches TRBD1 (5 bases). CDR3 size: 16 residues. Per germline, CDR1 SGHVS and CDR2 FQNEAQ. V was pared by 0 bases and J by 2 bases, with 12 bases between.